This T cell receptor (beta chain) was identified during a study of long-term antiretroviral therapy in people with HIV. This CDR3 comprises 14 residues. Germline loops: CDR1 SGHRS, CDR2 YFSETQ. V lost 4 bases to trimming and J lost 1 base, with 11 bases between them. immunoSEQ v3.0 was run at survey level. Clones were sequenced by immunoSEQ multiplex PCR, and TCRdb holds only the in-frame ones, with some missing. The sample lists about 27,000 clones, 65% to 85% occurring once. This rearrangement joins TRBV5-1 to TRBJ2-5; D is possibly TRBD2 (6 bases). Source: unsorted PBMCs, taken 0.8 years before starting antiretroviral therapy. The sequence was obtained from a young man with HIV. CDR3 bases: TGCGCCAGCAGCCACGGGGACTTCCAAGAGACCCAGTACTTC. Protein product: CASSHGDFQETQYF.